What follows are 9 T cell receptor beta chains derived from one specimen sequenced in a study of PD-1 blockade in classical Hodgkin lymphoma. Using immunoSEQ multiplex PCR, the repertoire was profiled, and TCRdb retains in-frame clones only, with some absent. The sample carries more than 10,000 clones, about four fifths recorded once. Each patient relapsed following autologous stem cell transplantation, and prior brentuximab vedotin exposure differed. The sample in question was peripheral blood mononuclear cells (PBMCs), obtained at baseline. The receptors stem from a human donor with classical Hodgkin lymphoma.

The chain uses TRBV7-8 and TRBJ2-7, with TRBD2 as a possible D gene (6 bases). Germline CDR1 and CDR2: SGHVS and FQNEAQ. V was shortened by 5 bases and J by 2 bases, with 16 bases between the two germline ends. The length of the CDR3 is 15 residues. The DNA for the CDR3 is TGTGCCAGCAGCCGTACTCCGGGGGATACCTACGAGCAGTACTTC. Translating gives CASSRTPGDTYEQYF.

This rearrangement joins TRBV30 to TRBJ1-2, with 7 bases that match TRBD1. The V gene's germline CDR1 is GTSNPN and CDR2 SVGIG (reference sequence). V trimming: 8 bases; J trimming: 0 bases; junction bases outside the gene matches: 6. This CDR3 is 13 amino acids long. CDR3 in DNA: TGTGCCCGGCAAGGGGGCACTAACTATGGCTACACCTTC. Its translation is CARQGGTNYGYTF. Looking up the rest from reference TRBV30 and TRBJ1-2 gives the full variable domain: SQTIHQWPATLVQPVGSPLSLECTVEGTSNPNLYWYRQAAGRGLQLLFYSVGIGQISSEVPQNLSASRPQDRQFILSSKKLLLSDSGFYLCARQGGTNYGYTFGSGTRLTVV.

The gene calls are TRBV11-2 and TRBJ2-2; D not resolved. V shed 3 bases and J shed 7 bases, with 12 bases lying between them. Germline CDR1 SGHAT, CDR2 FQNNGV. This CDR3 has 14 amino acids. The CDR3, as DNA: TGTGCCAGCAGCTTCGCGGTCTTTAACGGGGAGCTGTTTTTT. As protein: CASSFAVFNGELFF.

The gene calls are TRBV6-5 and TRBJ1-2; 7 nucleotides match TRBD1. The germline CDR1 and CDR2 sequences are MNHEY and SVGAGI. The CDR3 has 15 amino acids. V shed 4 bases, J shed 6 bases, and the junction held 11 bases outside the gene matches. As DNA, the CDR3 is TGTGCCAGCAGTTGGGCCTACAGGGGAAAGAATGGCTACACCTTC. Its protein product is CASSWAYRGKNGYTF.

V usage is TRBV5-1 and J usage is TRBJ2-1; maybe TRBD2 (6 bases). This CDR3 is 16 amino acids long. The V gene's germline CDR1 is SGHRS and CDR2 YFSETQ. Trimming pared 3 bases from V and 1 base from J, leaving 14 bases between. The CDR3 loop is CASSSSGPRSYNEQFF. Here the CDR3 DNA reads TGCGCCAGCAGCTCCAGCGGGCCAAGGTCCTACAATGAGCAGTTCTTC.

The chain employs TRBV20-1 and TRBJ1-1; D is ambiguous. The germline CDR1 and CDR2 sequences are DFQATT and SNEGSKA (reference sequence). This CDR3 is built from 11 residues. Trimming removed 6 bases at V and 0 bases at J, with 5 bases between. In nucleotides, the CDR3 is TGCAGTGCGGGGATGAACACTGAAGCTTTCTTT. It encodes CSAGMNTEAFF.

The V call is TRBV4-1, the J call TRBJ2-5, with D unclear. V dropped 0 bases and J dropped 1 base, with 6 bases sitting between them. The CDR3 sequence is 14 residues long. Per germline, CDR1 MGHRA and CDR2 YSYEKL. CDR3 region: CASSQDLTQETQYF. The DNA of the CDR3 is TGCGCCAGCAGCCAAGATCTGACCCAAGAGACCCAGTACTTC.

This chain uses TRBV9 with TRBJ1-1; TRBD1 matches at 12 bases. Unmatched junction bases numbered 6, after V lost 4 bases and J lost 5 bases. Germline CDR1 SGDLS, CDR2 YYNGEE. The length of the CDR3 is 15 residues. CDR3 in DNA: TGTGCCAGCAGCAGGGGACAGGGGGCGAGGACTGAAGCTTTCTTT. The encoded protein is CASSRGQGARTEAFF.

CDR3 nucleotides: TGTGCCAGCAGCTTAGTGGCAGGGTGGGCCTCTGGAAACACCATATATTTT. It specifies CASSLVAGWASGNTIYF. The J gene is TRBJ1-3, the V gene TRBV7-6; a weak D match, TRBD1 (5 bases). Trimming stripped 1 base from V and 0 bases from J, with 13 bases between. Germline V lookup: CDR1 SGHVS, CDR2 FNYEAQ. The CDR3 runs to 17 residues.